This TCR beta chain derives from a study of regulatory T cells in long-lasting Graves disease. The study, taken as a whole, reports: Persistent disease exhibited a predilection for TRBV28, TRBJ1-2 and TRBJ2-5. Shared public clonotypes totalled fewer than 3,000 in persistent patients, compared with about 990 in new patients. Study of thyroid tissue was not done, with only peripheral blood studied.

Germline CDR1 reads GTSNPN; CDR2 reads SVGIG (reference sequence). The CDR3 covers 14 residues. Trimming removed 5 bases from V and 7 bases from J; junction bases left unmatched: 8. Both iRepertoire HTBI primers and Arm-PCR of CDR3 regions were used to build the TCR beta libraries. TCRdb called the multiplex PCR reads again in MiXCR, with one record for every CDR3 protein. The sample lists 440,000 or so distinct CDR3 sequences, 15% seen once, with 15% to 20% in the top ten. Stated time point: newly diagnosed GD, antithyroid drugs for less than 3 months. Making the TCR library involved RNA that had been extracted from PBMCs. Patients with Graves' disease were diagnosed by American Thyroid Association guidelines. A word on this clonotype: Its antigen is not identified.

This sample was also put to use in a study of T cells in Graves' hyperthyroidism and ophthalmopathy.

The sequenced sample was peripheral blood mononuclear cells (PBMCs), obtained at new diagnosis, from a patient treated with antithyroid drugs. The sequence was obtained from a woman in her twenties or thirties with Graves disease. This sequence joins TRBV30 and TRBJ2-1, with TRBD2 matching 10 bases. The CDR3 sequence: CAWGLAGEWNEQFF. Written as DNA, the CDR3 is TGTGCCTGGGGCCTAGCGGGAGAATGGAATGAGCAGTTCTTC.